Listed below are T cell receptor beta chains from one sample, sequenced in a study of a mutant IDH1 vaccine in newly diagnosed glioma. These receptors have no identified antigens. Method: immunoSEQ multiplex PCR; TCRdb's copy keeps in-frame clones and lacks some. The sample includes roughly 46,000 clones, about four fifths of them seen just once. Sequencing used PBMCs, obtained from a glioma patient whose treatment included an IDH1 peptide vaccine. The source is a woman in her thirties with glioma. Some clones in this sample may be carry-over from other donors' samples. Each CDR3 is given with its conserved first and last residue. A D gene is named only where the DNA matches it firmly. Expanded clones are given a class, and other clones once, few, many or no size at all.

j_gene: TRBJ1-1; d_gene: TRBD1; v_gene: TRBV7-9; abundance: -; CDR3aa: CASSLGGQGPRGTEAFF; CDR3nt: TGTGCCAGCAGCTTAGGTGGACAGGGGCCTAGGGGGACTGAAGCTTTCTTT
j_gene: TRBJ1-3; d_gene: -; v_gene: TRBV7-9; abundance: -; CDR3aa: CASSLSQPGGNTIYF; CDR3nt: TGTGCCAGCAGCTTATCCCAACCGGGGGGAAACACCATATATTTT
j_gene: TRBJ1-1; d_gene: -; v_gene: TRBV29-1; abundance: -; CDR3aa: CSVGPGQAFF; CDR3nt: TGCAGCGTTGGGCCAGGACAAGCTTTCTTT
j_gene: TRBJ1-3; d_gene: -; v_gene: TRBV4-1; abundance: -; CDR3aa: CASSQDVAPSSGNTIYF; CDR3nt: TGCGCCAGCAGCCAAGATGTGGCACCGAGCTCTGGAAACACCATATATTTT
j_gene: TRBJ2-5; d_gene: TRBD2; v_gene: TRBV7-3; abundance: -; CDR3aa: CASSSQGPREGETQYF; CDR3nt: TGTGCCAGCAGCTCCCAAGGACCCCGGGAGGGAGAGACCCAGTACTTC
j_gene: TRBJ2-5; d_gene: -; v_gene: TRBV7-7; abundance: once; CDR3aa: CASSNHRDPAQETQYF; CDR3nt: TGTGCTAGCAGCAACCACCGGGACCCGGCACAAGAGACCCAGTACTTC
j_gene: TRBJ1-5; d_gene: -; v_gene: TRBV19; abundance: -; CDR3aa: CASSIGVAYSNQPQHF; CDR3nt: TGTGCCAGTAGTATTGGGGTAGCTTATAGCAATCAGCCCCAGCATTTT
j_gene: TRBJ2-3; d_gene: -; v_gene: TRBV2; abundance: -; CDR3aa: CASSASSGRSTDTQYF; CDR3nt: TGTGCCAGCAGTGCCTCCTCCGGACGGAGCACAGATACGCAGTATTTT
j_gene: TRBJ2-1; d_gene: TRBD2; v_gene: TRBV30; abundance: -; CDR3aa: CAWSVGRGSSYNEQFF; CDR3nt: TGTGCCTGGAGTGTGGGGCGGGGGAGCTCCTACAATGAGCAGTTCTTC
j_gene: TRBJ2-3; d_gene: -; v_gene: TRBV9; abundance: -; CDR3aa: CASSLNTDTQYF; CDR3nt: TGTGCCAGCAGCCTAAACACAGATACGCAGTATTTT
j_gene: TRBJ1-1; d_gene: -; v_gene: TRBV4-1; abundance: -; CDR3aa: CASSERVGMNTEAFF; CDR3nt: TGCGCCAGCAGCGAAAGGGTTGGGATGAACACTGAAGCTTTCTTT
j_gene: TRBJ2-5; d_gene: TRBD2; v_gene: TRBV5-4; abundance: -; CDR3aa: CASSDAGTSGSETQYF; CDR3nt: TGTGCCAGCAGCGACGCTGGGACTAGCGGGAGCGAGACCCAGTACTTC
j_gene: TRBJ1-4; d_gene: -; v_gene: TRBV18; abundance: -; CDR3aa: CASSPPAGDNEKLFF; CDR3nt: TGTGCCAGCTCACCACCAGCAGGGGATAATGAAAAACTGTTTTTT
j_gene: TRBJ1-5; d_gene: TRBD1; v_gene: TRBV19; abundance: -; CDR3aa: CASSLWDRKGQPQHF; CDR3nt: TGTGCCAGTAGTCTGTGGGACAGGAAGGGTCAGCCCCAGCATTTT
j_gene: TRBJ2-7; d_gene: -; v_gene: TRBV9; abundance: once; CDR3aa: CASSSEGDEDEQYF; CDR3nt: TGTGCCAGCAGCTCCGAGGGCGACGAGGACGAGCAGTACTTC
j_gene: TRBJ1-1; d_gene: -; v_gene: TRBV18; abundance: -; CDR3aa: CASSPSLRGQKNTEAFF; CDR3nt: TGTGCCAGCTCACCCTCTTTGAGGGGACAAAAAAACACTGAAGCTTTCTTT
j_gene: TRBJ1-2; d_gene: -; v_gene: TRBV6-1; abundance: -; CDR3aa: CASRATRRYTF; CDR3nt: TGTGCCAGCAGGGCGACAAGGCGCTACACCTTC
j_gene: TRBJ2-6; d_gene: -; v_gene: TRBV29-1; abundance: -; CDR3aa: CSVVGGTTGANVLTF; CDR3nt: TGCAGCGTTGTAGGGGGGACTACTGGGGCCAACGTCCTGACTTTC
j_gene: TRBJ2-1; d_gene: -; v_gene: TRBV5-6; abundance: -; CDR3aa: CASSLDSVHPSYNEQFF; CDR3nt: TGTGCCAGCAGCTTGGATAGCGTCCACCCCTCCTACAATGAGCAGTTCTTC
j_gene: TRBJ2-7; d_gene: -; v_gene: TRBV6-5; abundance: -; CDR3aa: CASSYGIDSSYEQYF; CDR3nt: TGTGCCAGCAGTTACGGTATCGACTCCTCCTACGAGCAGTACTTC
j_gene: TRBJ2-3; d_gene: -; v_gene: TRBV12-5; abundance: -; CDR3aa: CASGLRDSDTQYF; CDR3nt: TGTGCTAGTGGCCTCCGGGATTCCGATACGCAGTATTTT
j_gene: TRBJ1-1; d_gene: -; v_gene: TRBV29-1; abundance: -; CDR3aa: CSVIPFETVLNTEAFF; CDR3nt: TGCAGCGTTATTCCTTTTGAGACGGTCCTGAACACTGAAGCTTTCTTT
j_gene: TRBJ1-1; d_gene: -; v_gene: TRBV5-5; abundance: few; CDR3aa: CASSWAGRNTEAFF; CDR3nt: TGTGCCAGCAGCTGGGCGGGGCGGAACACTGAAGCTTTCTTT
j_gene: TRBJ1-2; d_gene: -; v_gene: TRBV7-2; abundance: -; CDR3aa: CASSGGGKDYGYTF; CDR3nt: TGTGCCAGCAGCGGGGGGGGCAAGGACTATGGCTACACCTTC
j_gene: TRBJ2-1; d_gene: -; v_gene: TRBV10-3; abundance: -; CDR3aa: CAISESTIGVMGEQFF; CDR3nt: TGTGCCATCAGTGAGTCGACCATTGGGGTGATGGGTGAGCAGTTCTTC
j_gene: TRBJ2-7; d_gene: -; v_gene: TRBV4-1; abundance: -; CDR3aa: CASSPSGTVSYEQYF; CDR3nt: TGCGCCAGCAGCCCCTCCGGGACTGTATCCTACGAGCAGTACTTC
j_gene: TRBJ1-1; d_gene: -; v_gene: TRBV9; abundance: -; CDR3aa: CASSRIGAGLNTEAFF; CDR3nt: TGTGCCAGCAGCCGAATCGGGGCAGGGCTGAACACTGAAGCTTTCTTT
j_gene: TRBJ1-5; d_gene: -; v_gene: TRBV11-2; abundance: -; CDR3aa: CASSLGFSVDSNQPQHF; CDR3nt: TGTGCCAGCAGCTTAGGATTCTCAGTCGATAGCAATCAGCCCCAGCATTTT
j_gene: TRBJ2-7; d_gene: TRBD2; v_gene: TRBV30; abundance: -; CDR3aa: CAWSVGVRGEYEQYF; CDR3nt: TGTGCCTGGAGTGTGGGGGTGCGGGGGGAGTACGAGCAGTACTTC
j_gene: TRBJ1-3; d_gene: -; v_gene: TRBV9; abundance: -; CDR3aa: CASSNPAAGESSGNTIYF; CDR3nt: TGTGCCAGCAGTAACCCCGCGGCGGGTGAGAGCTCTGGAAACACCATATATTTT
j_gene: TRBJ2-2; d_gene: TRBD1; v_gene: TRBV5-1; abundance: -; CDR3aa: CASSFGTGGSGELFF; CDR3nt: TGCGCCAGCAGCTTTGGGACAGGGGGTTCCGGGGAGCTGTTTTTT
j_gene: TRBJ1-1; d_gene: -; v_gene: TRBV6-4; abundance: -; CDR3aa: CASAGGTEAFF; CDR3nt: TGTGCCAGCGCCGGAGGGACTGAAGCTTTCTTT
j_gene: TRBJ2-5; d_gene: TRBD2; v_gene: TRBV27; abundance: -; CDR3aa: CASSFRGLATETQYF; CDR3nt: TGTGCCAGCAGTTTCCGCGGACTAGCCACGGAGACCCAGTACTTC
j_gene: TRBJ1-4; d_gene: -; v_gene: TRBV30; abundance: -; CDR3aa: CAWSAAATNEKLFF; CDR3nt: TGTGCCTGGAGTGCAGCTGCAACTAATGAAAAACTGTTTTTT
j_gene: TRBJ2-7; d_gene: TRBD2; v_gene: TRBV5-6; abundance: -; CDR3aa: CASSLGSGSYEQYF; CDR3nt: TGTGCCAGCAGCTTGGGTAGCGGGAGCTACGAGCAGTACTTC
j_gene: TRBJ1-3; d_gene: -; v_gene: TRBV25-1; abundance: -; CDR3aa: CASSDRAGNTIYF; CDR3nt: TGTGCCAGCAGTGACAGGGCTGGAAACACCATATATTTT
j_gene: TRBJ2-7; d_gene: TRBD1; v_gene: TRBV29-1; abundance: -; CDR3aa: CSVAEDRGRGFMSYEQYF; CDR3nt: TGCAGCGTTGCCGAAGACAGGGGAAGGGGCTTCATGTCCTACGAGCAGTACTTC
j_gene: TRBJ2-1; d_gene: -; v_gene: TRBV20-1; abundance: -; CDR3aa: CSDDEQFF; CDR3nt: TGCAGTGACGATGAGCAGTTCTTC
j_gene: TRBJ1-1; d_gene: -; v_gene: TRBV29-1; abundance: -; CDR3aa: CSAMHLNTEAFF; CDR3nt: TGCAGCGCTATGCACTTGAACACTGAAGCTTTCTTT
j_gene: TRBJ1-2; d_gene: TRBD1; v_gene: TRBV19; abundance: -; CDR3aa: CASSTLQGARGYTF; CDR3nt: TGTGCCAGTAGTACCCTCCAGGGGGCTCGGGGCTACACCTTC
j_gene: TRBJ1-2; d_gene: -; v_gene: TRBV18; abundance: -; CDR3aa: CASSPGRLYGYTF; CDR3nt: TGTGCCAGCTCACCAGGCCGACTCTATGGCTACACCTTC
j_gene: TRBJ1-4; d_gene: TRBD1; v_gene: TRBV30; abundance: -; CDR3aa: CACLTGGDEKLFF; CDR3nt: TGTGCCTGCCTGACAGGGGGGGATGAAAAACTGTTTTTT
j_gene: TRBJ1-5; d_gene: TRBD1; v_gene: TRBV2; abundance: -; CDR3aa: CASRALGGGNQPQHF; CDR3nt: TGTGCCAGCAGAGCCTTAGGGGGCGGCAATCAGCCCCAGCATTTT
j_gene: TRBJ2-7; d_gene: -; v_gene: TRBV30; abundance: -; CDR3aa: CAWSFGTTYEQYF; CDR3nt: TGTGCCTGGAGTTTCGGAACCACATACGAGCAGTACTTC
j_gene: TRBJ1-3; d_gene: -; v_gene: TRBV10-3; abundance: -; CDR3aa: CAISEWGRDGSFSGNTIYF; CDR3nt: TGTGCCATCAGTGAATGGGGCCGAGATGGTTCCTTTTCTGGAAACACCATATATTTT
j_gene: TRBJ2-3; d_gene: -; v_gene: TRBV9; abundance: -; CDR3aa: CASSVEGRGTDTQYF; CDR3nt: TGTGCCAGCAGCGTAGAAGGAAGGGGTACAGATACGCAGTATTTT
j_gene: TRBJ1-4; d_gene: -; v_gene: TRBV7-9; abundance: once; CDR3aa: CASSLGAMDEKLFF; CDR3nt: TGTGCCAGCAGCTTGGGGGCCATGGATGAAAAACTGTTTTTT
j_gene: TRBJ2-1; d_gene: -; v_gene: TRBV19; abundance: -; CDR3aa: CASSPGGSNEQFF; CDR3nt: TGTGCCAGTAGTCCTGGGGGAAGCAATGAGCAGTTCTTC
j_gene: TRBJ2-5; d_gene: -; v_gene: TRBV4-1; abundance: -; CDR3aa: CASSQDGGAETQYF; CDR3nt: TGCGCCAGCAGCCAAGACGGGGGTGCCGAGACCCAGTACTTC
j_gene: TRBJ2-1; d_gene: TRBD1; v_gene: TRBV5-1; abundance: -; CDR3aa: CASSSPGQPYNEQFF; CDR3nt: TGCGCCAGCAGCTCTCCGGGACAGCCTTACAATGAGCAGTTCTTC
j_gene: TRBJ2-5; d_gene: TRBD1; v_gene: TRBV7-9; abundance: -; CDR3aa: CASSLDRVETQYF; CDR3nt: TGTGCCAGCAGCCTCGACAGGGTAGAGACCCAGTACTTC
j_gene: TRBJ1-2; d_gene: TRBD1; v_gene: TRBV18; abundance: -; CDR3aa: CASSPAQGNYGYTF; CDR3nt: TGTGCCAGCTCACCAGCACAGGGGAACTATGGCTACACCTTC